Listed below are T cell receptor beta chains from one sample, sequenced in a study of cytomegalovirus exposure and HLA in healthy donors. Assay used: immunoSEQ multiplex PCR; TCRdb lists only in-frame clones, some missing. Here the sample spans about 200,000 clones, about an eighth being singletons. The material sequenced was PBMCs. The receptors shown here come from a man aged 45-65 years in good health and CMV-seropositive. Both conserved end residues are part of each CDR3. The order of the fields is V gene, D gene, clone size, J gene, CDR3 DNA, CDR3 protein. A D gene is named only where the DNA matches it firmly. Clone size is shown for a subset of rows, as once, few, many or a class of expanded clone.

TRBV7-2	.	few	TRBJ2-1	TGTGCCAGCAGCCCGTGGACAGGGAGGGATGAGCAGTTCTTC	CASSPWTGRDEQFF
TRBV28	TRBD1	.	TRBJ2-7	TGTGCCACTATACCGGGACAGGCCTACGAGCAGTACTTC	CATIPGQAYEQYF
TRBV4-2	.	few	TRBJ2-1	TGTGCCAGCAGCCAGCAGTTAAGCTCCTACAATGAGCAGTTCTTC	CASSQQLSSYNEQFF
TRBV7-2	.	.	TRBJ1-5	TGTGCCAGCAGCCTATACGATCAGCCCCAGCATTTT	CASSLYDQPQHF
TRBV27	TRBD2	.	TRBJ2-5	TGTGCCAGCAGTTCGGGACTAGCGGATCAAGAGACCCAGTACTTC	CASSSGLADQETQYF
TRBV7-9	TRBD1	few	TRBJ2-2	TGTGCCAGCAGCCAGGACAGGGGGCGCACCGGGGAGCTGTTTTTT	CASSQDRGRTGELFF
TRBV29-1	.	.	TRBJ1-2	TGCAGCGTGGGGGAAGGGCGGGGAATTACTTATGGCTACCCCTTC	CSVGEGRGITYGYPF
TRBV12-2	.	.	TRBJ1-2	TGTGCAAGTCGCCTCGGACAGAGATATGGCTACACCTTC	CASRLGQRYGYTF
TRBV19	TRBD1	.	TRBJ2-6	TGTGCCAGCCAAACCAGACAGGGTGGAGGGGCCAACGTCCTGACTTTC	CASQTRQGGGANVLTF
TRBV4-3	.	.	TRBJ2-6	TGCGCCAGCAGCCAAGACCTCCGTTCTGGGGCCAACGTCCTGACTTTC	CASSQDLRSGANVLTF
TRBV2	TRBD1	few	TRBJ1-3	TGTGCCAGCAGTGAATGGACAGGGCCTGGAAACACCATATATTTT	CASSEWTGPGNTIYF
TRBV9	TRBD1	few	TRBJ1-1	TGTGCCAGCAGCAGGGGACAGGAAGACGGGGTCGCTGAAGCTTTCTTT	CASSRGQEDGVAEAFF
TRBV29-1	.	.	TRBJ2-1	TGCAGCGCCGGACTCGGCAATGAGCAGTTCTTC	CSAGLGNEQFF
TRBV2	TRBD1	few	TRBJ1-2	TGTGCCAGCAGCGCGGACAGGGGTGTTGATGGCTACACCTTC	CASSADRGVDGYTF
TRBV30	TRBD1	.	TRBJ1-5	TGTGCCTGGAGGCGACAGGGGTATAGCAATCAGCCCCAGCATTTT	CAWRRQGYSNQPQHF
TRBV5-1	.	few	TRBJ1-4	TGCGCCAGCAGCGCGGACGGGGGGGTGGGTGAAAAACTGTTTTTT	CASSADGGVGEKLFF
TRBV5-1	.	few	TRBJ2-1	TGCGCCAGCAGCTCATTCGGGGGGCCGGGGGATGAGCAGTTCTTC	CASSSFGGPGDEQFF
TRBV2	.	.	TRBJ1-1	TGTGCCAGCAGTGGGGAACAGGGTAACACTGAAGCTTTCTTT	CASSGEQGNTEAFF
TRBV5-4	TRBD1	.	TRBJ1-2	TGTGCCAGCAGCTTGGGGGACAGGGAAGGCTACACCTTC	CASSLGDREGYTF
TRBV5-5	TRBD2	few	TRBJ2-2	TGTGCCAGCAGCTTGTCCCCCTTCGGGGGGGCATACAACGGGGAGCTGTTTTTT	CASSLSPFGGAYNGELFF